This record concerns one TCR beta chain sequence. This clonotype was seen more than once but under ten times. Its antigen specificity is not known. The record has no base qualities; no much larger clone is one base away. This sample stems from a study of CD8 T cells in ankylosing spondylitis (TCRdb year 2017). A note on the overall study: To find TCR variants linked to disease, the study profiled T cell receptor beta repertoires in ankylosing spondylitis patients and healthy donors. The whole study cohort included 108 healthy donors and 25 ankylosing spondylitis patients. Peripheral blood samples were taken, and synovial fluid was additionally collected from ankylosing spondylitis patients.

Counted from cysteine to phenylalanine, this CDR3 has 13 amino acids. Only CDR3 DNA is held: 39 bases, read in frame from base 1. The germline V gene specifies MNHEY as CDR1 and SVGAGI as CDR2. At the junction V is shortened by 4 bases and J by 5 bases; bases outside the gene matches: 0. On the study overall, not on this receptor specifically: A TCR beta motif of several highly homologous amino acid variants appeared characteristic of blood from ankylosing spondylitis patients. Some motif variants had previously been reported in the synovial fluid and blood of reactive arthritis patients, which suggests shared mechanisms of disease initiation. The disease-linked clones had a CD8+ phenotype and were found at relatively low frequencies in peripheral blood. The disease-linked clones were reported to be significantly enriched in matched synovial fluid samples from ankylosing spondylitis patients.

Sequencing was performed on an Illumina HiSeq 2500. TCR beta libraries were prepared by quantitative 5'-RACE with molecular barcodes. The original pipeline was this. To identify disease-linked TCR variants, a new computational method was used, one built on a probabilistic model of VDJ rearrangement. The public reads were run again by TCRdb, first through fastp at Q25 and then through MiXCR, and only productive beta chains were kept. A single entry per CDR3 protein holds the most common genes and DNA from its merged rows. The V and J calls, along with clone size, are taken from TCRdb and not from the paper's own processing. The sample records a few hundred thousand distinct CDR3 sequences, approximately 20% of which are singletons. Together, the top ten hold under 55% of the sample.

Sequenced: blood, either unsorted or a sorted T cell fraction (not recorded which). The receptor was isolated from a male donor with ankylosing spondylitis. Rearrangement joined TRBV6-5 to TRBJ2-2, and TRBD1 matches 8 of the central bases. The sequenced DNA is TGTGCCAGCAGTTGGACAGGGACCGGGGAGCTGTTTTTT. It translates as CASSWTGTGELFF.